What follows are 3 T cell receptor beta chains derived from one specimen sequenced in a study of PD-1 blockade in mismatch repair-deficient tumors. The data were produced by immunoSEQ multiplex PCR, yet TCRdb's version contains in-frame clones alone and is incomplete. The sample records around 25,000 clones, approximately 84% being singletons. The sequences come from PBMCs, collected before pembrolizumab treatment. The origin of the receptors is an adult with mismatch repair-deficient cancer.

The chain has TRBV21-1 and TRBJ1-1; TRBD1 was called by the table and not checked on the DNA. TRBV21-1 has pseudogene status. The CDR3 has 15 amino acids. The CDR3 is CASRHLRQGSTEAFF. Here the CDR3 DNA reads TGTGCCAGCAGACACCTTCGACAGGGCTCCACTGAAGCTTTCTTT.

The V call is TRBV5-1, the J call TRBJ2-4, with 7 bases aligning to TRBD1. Germline-derived CDR1 and CDR2 are SGHRS and YFSETQ. This CDR3 comprises 14 residues. Trimming at V came to 5 bases and at J to 5 bases, leaving 7 bases not matched to a gene. The DNA for the CDR3 is TGCGCCAGCAGTTCACAGGGGACCCAAAACATTCAGTACTTC. This encodes CASSSQGTQNIQYF. The complete variable domain, with remaining parts taken from reference TRBV5-1 and TRBJ2-4, reads KAGVTQTPRYLIKTRGQQVTLSCSPISGHRSVSWYQQTPGQGLQFLFEYFSETQRNKGNFPGRFSGRQFSNSRSEMNVSTLELGDSALYLCASSSQGTQNIQYFGAGTRLSVL.

There are a few counts of this clone. The rearrangement links TRBV5-1 to TRBJ2-7, with D possibly TRBD2 on 6 matching bases. CDR1 and CDR2 (germline): SGHRS, YFSETQ. This CDR3 contains 13 residues. V lost 5 bases and J 5 bases, leaving 14 bases between the germline ends. The CDR3 coding sequence is TGCGCCAGCAGGACAATACCGGGGGACGAGCAGTACTTC. Translation gives CASRTIPGDEQYF. The whole variable domain, remainder taken from reference TRBV5-1 and TRBJ2-7, is KAGVTQTPRYLIKTRGQQVTLSCSPISGHRSVSWYQQTPGQGLQFLFEYFSETQRNKGNFPGRFSGRQFSNSRSEMNVSTLELGDSALYLCASRTIPGDEQYFGPGTRLTVT.